A single sample gave rise to the 15 T cell receptor beta chains below, sequenced in a study of long-term antiretroviral therapy in people with HIV (dated by TCRdb to the early 2020s). The immunoSEQ hsTCRB v3.0 assay was used at survey level resolution to sequence the TRB variable region. Drawn from immuneACCESS, this table holds only the in-frame rearrangements with V and J called that TCRdb kept. Clones are partly lost; checked studies trace under half to an unresolved V gene and leave the rest unexplained. The sample profile shows some 28,000 clones; 75% to 85% of them were found once. The ten largest clonotypes hold roughly 7.3% of the sample. The sample here was unsorted PBMCs, taken 0.3 years after starting antiretroviral therapy. The source of these receptors is a man aged 40-55 years with HIV.

The chain recombines TRBV28 with TRBJ2-3; the match to TRBD2 covers 16 bases. After removal of 4 bases from V and 2 bases from J, the junction contained 3 bases not matched to a gene. The CDR3 extends over 17 amino acids. Germline CDR1 and CDR2: MDHEN and SYDVKM. CDR3 in amino acids: CASSWGTSGGATDTQYF. CDR3 DNA sequence: TGTGCCAGCAGTTGGGGGACTAGCGGGGGGGCCACAGATACGCAGTATTTT.

The chain links TRBV28 to TRBJ2-5; the D gene is possibly TRBD2 (6 bases). V lost 3 bases to trimming and J lost 5 bases, with 16 bases between them. This CDR3 has 15 amino acids. Germline CDR1 and CDR2: MDHEN and SYDVKM. CDR3 amino acids: CASSFVGTGSETQYF. CDR3 DNA sequence: TGTGCCAGCAGTTTCGTTGGAACCGGGAGCGAGACCCAGTACTTC.

The chain couples TRBV30 to TRBJ2-5; no firm D call. V lost 2 bases and J 5 bases, leaving 12 bases between the germline ends. This CDR3 is built from 13 residues. Germline V lookup: CDR1 GTSNPN, CDR2 SVGIG (reference sequence). CDR3 sequence (DNA): TGTGCCTGGAGTAGACGGGTAGGCGAGACCCAGTACTTC. Translation gives CAWSRRVGETQYF. Full variable domain (rest looked up from reference TRBV30 and TRBJ2-5): SQTIHQWPATLVQPVGSPLSLECTVEGTSNPNLYWYRQAAGRGLQLLFYSVGIGQISSEVPQNLSASRPQDRQFILSSKKLLLSDSGFYLCAWSRRVGETQYFGPGTRLLVL.

The rearrangement uses TRBV18 and TRBJ2-2, with 7 positions matching TRBD1. V lost 7 bases, J lost 2 bases, and 4 bases stayed unmatched. From germline, CDR1 is KGHSH and CDR2 LQKENI. The CDR3 spans 14 residues. The CDR3 nucleotides read TGTGCCAGCTTAGGACAGGAAAACACCGGGGAGCTGTTTTTT. Translation gives CASLGQENTGELFF.

This clone appeared a single time. J is TRBJ1-6 and V is TRBV27; D is possibly TRBD1 (5 bases). The CDR3 consists of 15 residues. Germline-derived CDR1 and CDR2 are MNHEY and SMNVEV (reference sequence). V lost 3 bases and J 10 bases, leaving 16 bases between the germline ends. As DNA, the CDR3 is TGTGCCAGCAGTTTGGGCGGGGGTATAGGGTCACCCCTCCACTTT. Its protein product is CASSLGGGIGSPLHF.

The rearrangement links TRBV4-3 to TRBJ2-2; D call uncertain. The CDR3 is 14 residues long. V was pared by 8 bases and J by 8 bases, with 18 bases between. Germline CDR1 and CDR2: LGHNA and YSLEER. CDR3 DNA: TGCGCCAGCTCCCACGGGCTATACAAAGGGGAGCTGTTTTTT. This codes for CASSHGLYKGELFF.

The chain links TRBV5-1 to TRBJ1-4; D unclear. The length of the CDR3 is 15 residues. V shed 0 bases and J shed 4 bases, with 10 bases lying between them. CDR1 is SGHRS and CDR2 is YFSETQ in the germline V gene. The CDR3 DNA is TGCGCCAGCAGCTTGGGGTGGGGAGATAATGAAAAACTGTTTTTT. Translation gives CASSLGWGDNEKLFF.

The chain combines TRBV5-4 with TRBJ1-2; D is possibly TRBD1 (5 bases). This CDR3 is 15 amino acids long. The V end lost 0 bases, the J end lost 4 bases, and 13 bases lay between the germline ends. Germline loops: CDR1 SGHNT, CDR2 YYREEE (reference sequence). The DNA of the CDR3 is TGTGCCAGCAGCTTGGCCCTGGGGGATACCTATGGCTACACCTTC. Encoded protein: CASSLALGDTYGYTF.

The rearrangement joins TRBV7-6 to TRBJ2-7; possible D gene TRBD1, 7 bases. The CDR3 is 13 amino acids. Germline V gives CDR1 SGHVS, CDR2 FNYEAQ. V lost 5 bases and J 9 bases, leaving 17 bases between the germline ends. The CDR3 DNA is TGTGCCAGCAGCCGGGACTTCCAGGGGGGGCAGTACTTC. As protein: CASSRDFQGGQYF.

The V gene is TRBV7-6, the J gene TRBJ2-7, with no clear D. V gave up 1 base and J gave up 2 bases, with 24 bases separating them. CDR1 and CDR2 (germline): SGHVS, FNYEAQ. The CDR3 consists of 19 residues. CDR3 in DNA: TGTGCCAGCAGCTTAGAAAGCCCGAGCCAGCGACCGATTCCCTACGAGCAGTACTTC. Encoded protein: CASSLESPSQRPIPYEQYF.

The chain uses TRBV6-5 and TRBJ2-7; TRBD1 agrees at 7 bases. J lost 7 bases, V lost 2 bases, and 8 bases had no gene match. Germline CDR1 MNHEY, CDR2 SVGAGI. The CDR3 loop spans 14 amino acids. DNA for the CDR3: TGTGCCAGCAGTTACCGCCAGGGGGTTGGAGAGCAGTACTTC. Translation: CASSYRQGVGEQYF.

V gene TRBV9 combines with J gene TRBJ2-7, with D unresolved. The V gene lost 0 bases and the J gene lost 0 bases, with 10 bases spanning the gap. In germline, CDR1 is SGDLS, CDR2 YYNGEE. The CDR3 runs to 15 residues. The CDR3 loop reads CASSVDGSSSYEQYF. As DNA, the CDR3 is TGTGCCAGCAGCGTAGACGGATCGAGCTCCTACGAGCAGTACTTC.

In this sample, this clone turned up once. The DNA of the CDR3 is TGCGCCAGCAGCGCACGCCACACAGATACGCAGTATTTT. It translates to CASSARHTDTQYF. This chain connects TRBV5-1 to TRBJ2-3, with D uncertain. The CDR3 length is 13 residues. The germline CDR1 and CDR2 sequences are SGHRS and YFSETQ. Between the trimmed V and J ends, which lost 4 bases and 2 bases, there was a span of 8 bases.

There are a few counts of this clone. This sequence joins TRBV9 and TRBJ1-6; D might be TRBD1 (5 bases). The V gene lost 6 bases and the J gene lost 6 bases, with 7 bases spanning the gap. The CDR3 covers 12 residues. Germline V gene sequence: CDR1 SGDLS, CDR2 YYNGEE. The CDR3 nucleotides read TGTGCCAGCAACAGGCTTAATTCACCCCTCCACTTT. Residues: CASNRLNSPLHF.

The genes are TRBV13 and TRBJ1-2; D ambiguous. V lost 3 bases and J 2 bases, leaving 7 bases between the germline ends. CDR3 length: 13 residues. Germline CDR1 reads PRHDT; CDR2 reads FYEKMQ (reference sequence). The CDR3 DNA is TGTGCCAGCAGCTTTACGGGAAACTATGGCTACACCTTC. Encoded protein: CASSFTGNYGYTF.